The sequence of this T cell receptor (beta chain) was determined in a study of shared T cell receptors in the human thymus. The germline gives CDR1 SGHAT, CDR2 FQNNGV. This CDR3 is built from 15 residues. Trimming stripped 5 bases from V and 4 bases from J, with 17 bases between. Here immunoSEQ multiplex PCR was the method, and the copy in TCRdb shows in-frame clones only, minus some. The sample has approximately 730,000 clones, 80% to 90% seen once. The sample was also reused in another study, on human thymus T cells.

Specimen: thymocytes. This clonotype was obtained from a girl less than two years old with a congenital heart defect. The V call is TRBV11-2, the J call TRBJ1-1; D possibly corresponds to TRBD1 (5 bases). This CDR3 is CASSRGNARATEAFF. CDR3 sequence (DNA): TGTGCCAGCAGCCGGGGGAACGCTAGGGCCACTGAAGCTTTCTTT.